In this sample, the clone carrying this TCR beta chain turned up many times. The antigen is unknown. TCRdb analysed the reads with MiXCR anew, one entry per CDR3 protein. The table lists roughly 250,000 distinct CDR3 sequences, more than 9% of them singletons. The data belong to a study of T cell repertoires in cytomegalovirus infection. Findings of the study overall: CMV carriers having the relevant HLA were flagged by cumulative public TCR beta family frequency.

This CDR3 region has 14 residues. Trimming shortened V by 7 bases and J by 5 bases, and 15 bases separated the two germline ends. From germline, CDR1 is SGHDT and CDR2 YYEEEE. The TCR was taken from a human donor in good health (CMV status not recorded). Some clones in this sample may be carry-over from other donors' samples. The V gene is TRBV5-6, the J gene TRBJ1-4, with D uncertain. Specimen: PBMCs. CDR3 region: CASGRWTSNEKLFF. The CDR3 DNA follows: TGTGCCAGCGGGAGATGGACCTCAAATGAAAAACTGTTTTTT.